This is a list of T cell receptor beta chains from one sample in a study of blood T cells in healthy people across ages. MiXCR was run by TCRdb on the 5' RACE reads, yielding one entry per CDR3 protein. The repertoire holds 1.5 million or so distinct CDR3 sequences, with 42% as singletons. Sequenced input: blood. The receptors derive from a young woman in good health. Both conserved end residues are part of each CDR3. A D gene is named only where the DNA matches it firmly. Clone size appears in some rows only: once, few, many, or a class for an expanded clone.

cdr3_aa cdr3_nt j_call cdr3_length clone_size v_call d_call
CASSTALYGYTF TGTGCCAGCAGCACAGCTCTCTATGGCTACACCTTC TRBJ1-2 12 few TRBV11-1 NA
CASRRDRGRGYTF TGTGCCAGCAGGCGCGACAGGGGTAGGGGCTACACCTTC TRBJ1-2 13 few TRBV21-1 NA
CSVAPLPTNGQFF TGCAGCGTCGCTCCACTACCAACGAATGGGCAGTTCTTC TRBJ2-1 13 NA TRBV29-1 NA
CASGLTGGAGSYGYTF TGTGCTAGTGGTTTGACAGGGGGCGCGGGGAGCTATGGCTACACCTTC TRBJ1-2 16 once TRBV12-5 TRBD1
CASKMESNEQFF TGTGCCAGTAAGATGGAGTCCAATGAGCAGTTCTTC TRBJ2-1 12 once TRBV19 NA
CSARRTGGPNEQYF TGCAGTGCTCGCCGGACAGGAGGTCCCAACGAGCAGTACTTC TRBJ2-7 14 NA TRBV20-1 TRBD1
CASGAPREETQYF TGTGCCAGCGGGGCCCCTCGAGAAGAGACCCAGTACTTC TRBJ2-5 13 few TRBV28 NA
CASSSGHLVTGELFF TGCGCCAGCAGCAGCGGGCATCTCGTCACCGGGGAGCTGTTTTTT TRBJ2-2 15 once TRBV4-1 NA
CAPGGGTDTQYF TGTGCCCCAGGCGGGGGGACAGATACGCAGTATTTT TRBJ2-3 12 few TRBV2 TRBD2
CASSSGSGKRLRTDTQYF TGTGCCAGCAGCTCCGGTTCTGGCAAGCGCCTTCGGACAGATACGCAGTATTTT TRBJ2-3 18 NA TRBV7-9 NA
CSARDNAGLARGGTQYF TGCAGTGCTAGAGACAACGCGGGACTAGCGAGAGGGGGGACCCAGTACTTC TRBJ2-5 17 NA TRBV20-1 TRBD2
CASSLAGLTYNEQFF TGTGCCAGCAGTCTAGCGGGGCTCACCTACAATGAGCAGTTCTTC TRBJ2-1 15 few TRBV6-5 TRBD2
CASSFRDPAQYF TGTGCCAGCAGCTTTCGGGACCCAGCGCAGTATTTT TRBJ2-3 12 few TRBV7-9 NA
CASSLDSVLDGYTF TGCGCCAGCAGCTTGGACAGCGTACTGGATGGCTACACCTTC TRBJ1-2 14 few TRBV4-1 NA
CASSLVWAVSNYGYTF TGTGCCAGCAGCTTAGTGTGGGCGGTTTCTAACTATGGCTACACCTTC TRBJ1-2 16 few TRBV7-2 NA
CACSFDAGSRTNEKLFF TGTGCCTGCAGTTTCGATGCAGGGTCTAGAACTAATGAAAAACTGTTTTTT TRBJ1-4 17 NA TRBV12-3/TRBV12-4 NA
CASSQDPSGGRETQYF TGTGCCAGCAGCCAAGATCCGAGCGGGGGGAGGGAGACCCAGTACTTC TRBJ2-5 16 NA TRBV4-2 TRBD2
CASSLPERWSYEQYF TGTGCCAGCAGCTTACCGGAACGGTGGTCCTACGAGCAGTACTTC TRBJ2-7 15 NA TRBV5-6 NA
CASIWGAGTNGAFF TGTGCCAGCATCTGGGGCGCAGGGACGAACGGAGCTTTCTTT TRBJ1-1 14 NA TRBV12-3/TRBV12-4 NA
CASSQDRPLYEQYF TGTGCCAGCAGCCAGGACAGGCCCCTCTACGAGCAGTACTTC TRBJ2-7 14 NA TRBV7-6 TRBD1
CASSLSGQFIYEQYF TGTGCCAGCAGTTTATCGGGACAGTTTATCTACGAGCAGTACTTC TRBJ2-7 15 few TRBV27 TRBD1
CASSLRQAYNEQFF TGTGCCAGCAGTCTCCGACAGGCTTACAATGAGCAGTTCTTC TRBJ2-1 14 NA TRBV27 NA
CASSQGTSAPQETQYF TGTGCCAGCAGCCAGGGGACTAGCGCCCCTCAAGAGACCCAGTACTTC TRBJ2-5 16 NA TRBV7-3 TRBD2
CASAPGGISYNEQFF TGTGCCAGCGCCCCGGGGGGAATCTCCTACAATGAGCAGTTCTTC TRBJ2-1 15 NA TRBV27 TRBD2
CASSLMGQGKSGNTIYF TGTGCCAGCAGTTTAATGGGACAGGGAAAGTCTGGAAACACCATATATTTT TRBJ1-3 17 NA TRBV28 TRBD1
CASSYTGGRLAGGRAEWEQFF TGTGCCAGCAGCTACACGGGGGGGAGACTAGCGGGAGGTAGGGCGGAATGGGAGCAGTTCTTC TRBJ2-1 21 NA TRBV11-2 TRBD2
CASSASQPRDPSNTGELFF TGTGCCAGCAGTGCCTCCCAGCCGAGAGATCCGTCGAACACCGGGGAGCTGTTTTTT TRBJ2-2 19 once TRBV25-1 NA
CSAQPSGQGGYDTDTQYF TGCAGTGCTCAACCCTCGGGACAGGGCGGTTACGACACAGATACGCAGTATTTT TRBJ2-3 18 NA TRBV20-1 TRBD1
CASRFREGNEQFF TGTGCCAGCAGGTTCAGGGAGGGAAATGAGCAGTTCTTC TRBJ2-1 13 few TRBV12-3/TRBV12-4 TRBD2
CSAGEVNQPQHF TGCAGTGCTGGCGAGGTTAATCAGCCCCAGCATTTT TRBJ1-5 12 few TRBV20-1 NA
CASGRGTYNEQYF TGTGCCAGCGGCCGCGGGACATACAATGAGCAGTACTTC TRBJ2-7 13 NA TRBV6-4 NA
CASRTGGFGDTEAFF TGTGCCAGCAGAACAGGGGGCTTCGGGGACACTGAAGCTTTCTTT TRBJ1-1 15 NA TRBV12-3/TRBV12-4 TRBD1
CSVEWDRVGETQYF TGCAGCGTTGAGTGGGACAGGGTCGGGGAGACCCAGTACTTC TRBJ2-5 14 few TRBV29-1 TRBD1
CSARRGPGGTVTTEAFF TGCAGTGCTAGGCGGGGCCCAGGGGGCACGGTCACCACTGAAGCTTTCTTT TRBJ1-1 17 few TRBV20-1 TRBD1
CASSFGWTSGGANEQFF TGCGCCAGCAGCTTTGGTTGGACTAGCGGGGGGGCCAATGAGCAGTTCTTC TRBJ2-1 17 NA TRBV5-1 TRBD2
CASSPLAGGLISNEQFF TGTGCCAGCAGCCCTCTAGCGGGAGGGCTTATTTCGAATGAGCAGTTCTTC TRBJ2-1 17 NA TRBV11-2 TRBD2